The sequence of this T cell receptor beta chain was determined in a study of blood T cell repertoires in COVID-19. Per germline, CDR1 SGHRS and CDR2 YFSETQ. CDR3 length equals 14 residues. Trimming took off 0 bases at V and 5 bases at J, with 11 bases between the two ends. Assay: immunoSEQ multiplex PCR; the TCRdb copy retains only in-frame clones and omits some. The sample has roughly 150,000 clones, about four fifths seen once. Sequencing was carried out using peripheral blood. The receptor's source is a woman older than 75 with acute or convalescent COVID-19. The rearrangement uses TRBV5-1 and TRBJ1-2; a possible D gene is TRBD1 (5 bases). The CDR3 sequence: CASSLDGGVYGYTF. CDR3 nucleotides: TGCGCCAGCAGCTTGGACGGGGGGGTATATGGCTACACCTTC.